This T cell receptor beta chain emerged from a study of blood T cells in healthy people across ages. Notes on the study in general: Without sorted subsets, naive and antigen-experienced compartments could not be conclusively compared. Per-million-T-cell TCR beta diversity fell roughly linearly with age.

Isolated per sample were at least 7 million PBMCs. Germline V CDR1 and CDR2: SGHKS, YYEKEE (reference sequence). The CDR3 consists of 16 residues. V was pared by 3 bases and J by 0 bases, with 15 bases between. Comments on this clonotype: Its target is not known.

For the second PCR, which ran for roughly 7 to 11 cycles, a sample-barcoded 5' primer and a J-beta primer mix were used. TCRdb fed the 5' RACE reads into MiXCR, producing one record per CDR3 protein. The sample consists of 580,000 or so distinct CDR3 sequences, roughly 48% of them appearing once. The chain uses TRBV5-5 and TRBJ2-5; D is ambiguous. This receptor was taken from a man older than 75 in good health. The sequenced material came from blood. CDR3 sequence reads: CASSSGRQLYQETQYF. In nucleotides, the CDR3 is TGTGCCAGCAGCTCTGGAAGGCAGTTGTACCAAGAGACCCAGTACTTC.